This T cell receptor beta chain was captured in a study of spatial heterogeneity in lung cancer. Every individual TCR cDNA molecule carried its own unique molecular identifier, which allowed correction of PCR and sequencing errors. TCRdb called the 5' RACE reads again in MiXCR, with one record for every CDR3 protein. This sample has approximately 22,000 distinct CDR3 sequences, with approximately 6.2% found just once. This clonotype came up a few times. The sample's time point: sample taken at primary tumor resection. Untreated early-stage non-small cell lung cancer patients, about 70 in total, were the donors. Whole RNA obtained from tumor, nontumor lung or frozen PBMC underwent sequencing without sorting. Per germline, CDR1 SGHAT and CDR2 FQNNGV. Deletions cut 1 base from V and 2 bases from J, with 17 bases between. The CDR3 extends over 17 amino acids.

The source material was PBMCs, sampled at surgery. The clonotype comes from a male donor with early-stage non-small cell lung cancer. The V gene is TRBV11-2, the J gene TRBJ2-5; D is possibly TRBD2 (6 bases). The CDR3 nucleotides are TGTGCCAGCAGCTTAGGTTTCTTGGGACTTTCTCAAGAGACCCAGTACTTC. Amino acids: CASSLGFLGLSQETQYF.